This T cell receptor beta chain was sequenced in a study of T cells in Graves' hyperthyroidism and ophthalmopathy. This clonotype was recorded many times. This CDR3 spans 16 amino acids. V shed 8 bases, J shed 2 bases, and the junction held 4 bases outside the gene matches. TCR beta CDR3 sequences were amplified from RNA transcripts. The HTBI set primed first-round TCR CDR3 RT-PCR. From the multiplex PCR reads, TCRdb called clonotypes with MiXCR, one entry per CDR3 protein. Among roughly 660,000 distinct CDR3 sequences listed, roughly 17% were seen once. This receptor was obtained from a man between 45 and 60 years old with Graves' hyperthyroidism. Material: blood. The gene calls are TRBV12-3 or TRBV12-4 and TRBJ2-3; 16 bases map to TRBD2. The DNA for the CDR3 is TGTGCCAGCGGGACTAGCGGGAGGGCCGTCACAGATACGCAGTATTTT. Its translation is CASGTSGRAVTDTQYF.